This TCR beta chain stems from a study of blood T cell repertoires in COVID-19. Study background: There were acute and convalescent COVID-19 samples, and they came from the United States, Italy and Spain. The cDNA or gDNA used as material had been derived from T cells, B-cell-depleted T cells, or PBMCs.

In the study's own analysis: Nucleated cell number was recorded as an estimate derived from reference gene primer amplification. Only in-frame clones appear in the TCRdb table, and some are missing; sequencing was by immunoSEQ multiplex PCR. The V and J calls and clone size are taken from that table; D and trimming were inferred from the DNA. The sample includes nearly 200,000 clones, about 88% of them seen just once. Deletions cut 2 bases from V and 6 bases from J, with 19 bases between. CDR1 GTSNPN and CDR2 SVGIG come from the germline V gene (reference sequence). The CDR3 runs 16 residues. Sequences were obtained from peripheral blood. The TCR sequence derives from a woman aged 40 to 50 who had recovered from COVID-19. The chain couples TRBV30 to TRBJ2-2; D may be TRBD2 (5 bases). The DNA for the CDR3 is TGTGCCTGGAGTTATGGACGGACTTCAACGGCCGGGGAGCTGTTTTTT. Its translation: CAWSYGRTSTAGELFF.